This TCR beta chain appears in the sequencing data of a study of cytomegalovirus exposure and HLA in healthy donors. Findings and limits, study-wide: In a later analysis, a missense DCLRE1C variant was linked to TCR beta V- and J-gene trimming.

It was with 60 Vbeta and 13 Jbeta primers that the PCR ran. Produced via immunoSEQ multiplex PCR; TCRdb's table is partial and in-frame only. The sample includes about 140,000 clones, roughly 80% of them seen just once. As to this clone: The antigen is unknown.

From germline, CDR1 is SEHNR and CDR2 FQNEAQ (reference sequence). Trimming took off 3 bases at V and 6 bases at J, with 9 bases between the two ends. The CDR3 extends over 12 amino acids. The sequence came from a female donor in good health and CMV-seronegative. Material: PBMCs. The rearrangement uses TRBV7-9 and TRBJ2-7; D is possibly TRBD1 (5 bases). The CDR3 here is CASSFQGAEQYF. The CDR3 DNA is TGTGCCAGCAGCTTTCAGGGTGCCGAGCAGTACTTC.